This T cell receptor beta chain was captured by sequencing in a study of post-analysis software for immune sequencing data (dated by TCRdb to between 2014 and 2017). For context, the study as a whole: Disease courses on record covered relapsing-remitting, secondary progressive and progressive-relapsing multiple sclerosis, though some patients had no subtype annotation. Patient repertoires were compared against around twelve previously published healthy control repertoires from donors aged roughly 6 to 28 years. A subset of samples was prepared in parallel using single-end sample barcoding, then pooled and co-amplified after Illumina adapter ligation.

In the germline V gene, CDR1 corresponds to SGDLS and CDR2 to YYNGEE. V and J are truncated by 0 bases and 5 bases respectively, leaving an intervening sequence of 12 bases. From cysteine to phenylalanine, the CDR3 is 15 amino acids long. The DNA shown is the 45-base CDR3, in frame from base 1. There are a few counts of this clonotype. The specificity of this receptor is unknown. The sample holds no much larger clone one base away, and base qualities are not on file. Library preparation employed PCR. Sequencing was carried out with an Illumina HiSeq 2500. Unique molecular identifiers were incorporated into TCR beta cDNA libraries to reduce PCR and sequencing biases. Every 1 to 10 million input T cells yielded approximately 500,000 cDNA molecules, meaning each molecule approximated one T cell. The patient libraries were prepared and sequenced with the same protocol used for the earlier healthy control dataset. Within a given batch, samples were prepared together, multiplexed and sequenced on the same HiSeq lane. The original pipeline was this. MIGEC handled the raw barcoded reads, throwing out single-read molecular identifier groups before consensus assembly and CDR3 extraction. VDJtools was used for post-analysis of the clonotype tables, and diversity was normalized by down-sampling every dataset to the size of the smallest sample. In repertoire overlap clustering, CDR3 amino acid sequences, but not nucleotide sequences, were matched to correct batch-related cross-sample contamination. Using fastp trimming at Q25 and MiXCR clonotype assembly, TCRdb reanalyzed the public sequencing data and kept in-frame beta chains. Each record represents a unique CDR3 protein, reported with the most common genes and DNA among its rows. The V and J calls and clone size come from TCRdb's table, not from the authors' own analysis. The sample yields roughly 870,000 distinct CDR3 sequences; under 70% were counted once. Approximately 4.5% of the sample is taken by the ten largest.

Study-wide findings and limitations: Direct clustering with F measure showed strong co-clustering of samples prepared in the same batch, prompting a batch-effect correction. The multiple sclerosis patient group was slightly younger than the control group. Normalized Chao1 diversity was significantly lower in multiple sclerosis patients than controls, suggesting substantial peripheral T-cell clonal expansion. Patients showed significantly higher frequencies than controls for a handful of TRBV segments, among them TRBV5-6, TRBV5-1 and TRBV20-1.

TCR beta repertoires were profiled from peripheral blood of under 15 young patients with multiple sclerosis to demonstrate the VDJtools post-analysis software. The multiple sclerosis patients were children and adolescents ranging in age from 6 to 15 years. Sequences were obtained from blood. The receptor was isolated from a girl aged 10 to 17 with multiple sclerosis. In this chain, TRBV9 is recombined with TRBJ2-1; D gene: possibly TRBD2, on 7 matching bases. The CDR3 sequence is CASSVDGGPNNEQFF. The sequence in DNA is TGTGCCAGCAGCGTAGACGGGGGGCCCAACAATGAGCAGTTCTTC.